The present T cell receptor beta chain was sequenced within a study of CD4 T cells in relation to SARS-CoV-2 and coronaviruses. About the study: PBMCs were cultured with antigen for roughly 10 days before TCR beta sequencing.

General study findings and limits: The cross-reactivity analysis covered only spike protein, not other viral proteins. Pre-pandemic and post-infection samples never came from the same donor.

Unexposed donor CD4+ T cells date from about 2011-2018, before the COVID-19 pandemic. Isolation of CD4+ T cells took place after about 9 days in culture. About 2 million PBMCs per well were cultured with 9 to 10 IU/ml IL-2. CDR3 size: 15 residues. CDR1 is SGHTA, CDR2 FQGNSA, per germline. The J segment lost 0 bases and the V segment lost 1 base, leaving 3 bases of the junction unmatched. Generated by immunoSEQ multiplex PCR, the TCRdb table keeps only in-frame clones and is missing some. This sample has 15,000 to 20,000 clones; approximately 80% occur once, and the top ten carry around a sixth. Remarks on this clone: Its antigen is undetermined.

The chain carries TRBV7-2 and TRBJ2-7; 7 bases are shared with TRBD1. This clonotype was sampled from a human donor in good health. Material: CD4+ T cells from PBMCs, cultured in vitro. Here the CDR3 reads CASSLGAGGSYEQYF. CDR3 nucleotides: TGTGCCAGCAGCTTAGGGGCAGGGGGCTCCTACGAGCAGTACTTC. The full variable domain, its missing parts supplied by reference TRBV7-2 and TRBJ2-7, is GAGVSQSPSNKVTEKGKDVELRCDPISGHTALYWYRQSLGQGLEFLIYFQGNSAPDKSGLPSDRFSAERTGGSVSTLTIQRTQQEDSAVYLCASSLGAGGSYEQYFGPGTRLTVT.